The clone carrying this T cell receptor beta chain is a singleton in its sample. This entry is derived from a study of cytomegalovirus exposure and HLA in healthy donors. Germline CDR1 reads SGHTA; CDR2 reads FQGNSA. The V and J ends lost 5 bases and 3 bases respectively, with 8 bases between them. CDR3 size: 13 residues. Vbeta (60) and Jbeta (13) primers were used in the PCR. Produced via immunoSEQ multiplex PCR; TCRdb's table is partial and in-frame only. The table shows about 57,000 clones, with around 85% occurring only once. Sequencing used PBMCs. The rearrangement joins TRBV7-2 to TRBJ1-3, with D possibly matching TRBD1 (6 bases). The source of this sequence is a woman aged 30 to 39 in good health and CMV-seronegative. The CDR3 DNA is TGTGCCAGCAGCACGGGACATGGAAACACCATATATTTT. Its translation is CASSTGHGNTIYF.